The entry below describes one TCR beta chain. This clone was counted a single time. It has no known antigen specificity. No much larger clone exists at a distance of one base, and base qualities are not known. The sample originates from a study of cytomegalovirus exposure and HLA in healthy donors (dated by TCRdb to about 2017). In terms of the full investigation: In an earlier analysis of 587 of the donors, about 270 Gb of sequence data and 100 million or so unique TCR beta sequences from 180 million or so T cells were reported. Approximately 300 gigabases of sequencing data and around 87 million unique TCR sequences were included in an early release covering 550 to 800 HLA-typed donors. Of the 350 to 450 genotyped donors, about 84% fell in the genetic ancestry cluster associated with self-reported Caucasian donors. The study aimed to test whether signatures of past pathogen exposure could be identified by cataloging public T cell receptors. The study profiled the T cell repertoires of approximately 700 subjects by immunosequencing and related them to cytomegalovirus serostatus. Along with the roughly 670-subject first cohort, a separate validation cohort of approximately 110 different subjects was used. High-throughput TCR immunosequencing, statistical association of individual TCRs with disease status, and machine learning were combined to predict cytomegalovirus infection status. To study patterns of TCR occurrence, a later analysis re-analyzed previously published TCR beta repertoires from hundreds of donors and added high-resolution HLA genotyping. The later analysis used no new phenotypic data to find candidate immune exposures, relying instead on TCR beta sequences and their occurrence across donors. An earlier analysis of 450 to 750 of the donors used high-throughput TCR beta sequencing to judge whether each TCR beta V gene segment behaved as functional or pseudogenic. Alongside the repertoire data, information on donor age, sex, ethnicity and CMV serostatus was compiled. Genome-wide SNP genotypes for about three fifths of the roughly 700 donors were used in a later genetic analysis, which treated that subset as a discovery cohort. Every repertoire in the discovery cohort had been generated on one and the same sequencing platform. Class I and class II HLA loci were covered by the typing at four-digit resolution. Typing coverage varied by locus: roughly 620-640 donors for A, B, C, DRB1 and DQB1; 500 to 550 for DQA1; nearly 610 for DPA1; more than 450 for DPB1. Because of strong linkage in the cohort, a few DR-DQ haplotypes were treated as single units for association and clustering. Among some 400 genotyped donors of the cohort, an average of roughly 230,000 unique TCR beta nucleotide sequences was sequenced per donor, of which 15% to 20% were non-productive. Study-level results and caveats: Sequencing depth was assumed to be roughly uniform across donors in the presence/absence analyses, though that assumption may not hold. According to the authors, the approach could potentially be generalized to other disease states and immunological phenotypes. A cluster of highly shared sequence variants was judged likely to be a technical artifact of the sequencing pipeline. Some IMGT-functional V segments, including TRBV6-2 and TRBV6-3, could not be distinguished by the 87-base-pair reads and were therefore excluded. Several of the top co-occurrence clusters appeared to be linked to parvovirus B19, influenza, CMV and Epstein-Barr virus, according to a later analysis. Immune exposure information for the cohort was limited to CMV serostatus. A later analysis found that HLA-associated TCR beta chains were more clonally expanded and had lower generation probabilities than equally common non-associated chains. The classifier was reported to diagnose cytomegalovirus status with high specificity and sensitivity in both the original cohort and the validation cohort. Linkage disequilibrium might explain the correlated functional status among segregating V segments, but an unknown experimental factor could not be ruled out. Roughly 17 rarely observed V segments, including chromosome 9 orphons, were excluded from the earlier analysis of several hundred of the donors because counts were too low. Most TCR sequences were observed very rarely across donors, whereas some public TCRs were present in many individuals. A later analysis found that TCR association rates varied across HLA loci, with DRB1 alleles showing the most associated TCRs and HLA-C alleles the fewest. When HLA alleles, especially DR and DQ, strongly co-occurred, TCR associations were difficult to assign to individual alleles. This cohort had only TCR beta chains sequenced, and the lack of alpha or paired-chain data limited which features could be detected. A further reported finding was that TCR beta sequences accurately predicted the HLA-A and HLA-B alleles for most subjects in the first cohort. At a false discovery rate of 0.05, a later analysis linked around 15,000 TCR beta sequences to specific HLA alleles. In an earlier analysis of about 540 of the donors, most TCR beta V segments were observed in productive rearrangements about 87% or about 30% of the time, broadly matching IMGT annotations. In a later analysis, most CMV-associated TCR beta chains were found to appear HLA-restricted, with HLA associations seemingly driven largely by CMV exposure. In a later genetic analysis, a missense DCLRE1C variant was associated with V-gene and J-gene trimming of TCR beta chains, and the association was replicated in an independent cohort. In a later genetic analysis, fewer N-insertions in productive TCRs were reported among donors in an Asian-associated ancestry cluster than the roughly 700-donor mean. Because some donors lacked HLA typing at each locus, the association tests relied only on the typed subset. A few of the identified cytomegalovirus-associated TCR beta chains were confirmed in vitro to be specific for cytomegalovirus antigens. The study listed 150 to 200 TCR beta chains as associated with cytomegalovirus.

Libraries were constructed by the immunoSEQ multiplex PCR assay. A mixture of 60 forward primers for TCR Vbeta segments and 13 reverse primers for TCR Jbeta segments was used in the multiplex PCR. Amplification of the CDR3 region of rearranged TCR beta genes was performed with a multiplex PCR assay on genomic DNA. The amplified TCR beta libraries were sequenced on the Illumina HiSeq System as 87-base-pair reads. From the authors' description of their analysis: A later analysis tallied about 77 million unique TCR beta chains across the 550 to 850 repertoires, and some 10 million of those chains were shared by two or more donors. Raw reads were error-corrected and collapsed into unique sequences by a nearest-neighbor algorithm in which closely related sequences were merged to remove PCR and sequencing errors. V, D and J gene segments were assigned by aligning CDR3 sequences to IMGT reference sequences. For a sequence to be retained, at least a six-nucleotide match to both a V gene segment and a J gene segment was required. Rearrangements were classified as productive when the CDR3 lacked stop codons and remained in frame with V and J, and all other rearrangements were classified as non-productive. CDR3 was defined by IMGT convention, running from the second conserved V-encoded cysteine to the conserved J-encoded phenylalanine. The earlier analysis of 587 of the donors excluded any sequence lacking an unambiguous match to a single V gene segment. An earlier analysis of fewer than 750 of the donors classified V segments as functional when productive rearrangements were above 56.7% and as segregating when the standard deviation between donors was above 5%. A statistical classification framework was built to diagnose cytomegalovirus status from the catalog of TCR beta chain sequences. In a later analysis, TCR nucleotide sequences were compared against IMGT/GENE-DB human TR gene sequences so that V and J genes could be assigned. Using the TCRdist pipeline, a later analysis assigned CDR3 sequences along with most-parsimonious VDJ recombination scenarios. In a later analysis, every TCR beta chain was defined by the combination of its CDR3 amino acid sequence and its V-gene family, and reads without a unique V-gene family were dropped. As a way to deal with suspected cross-contamination and a sequencing artifact, a later analysis dropped more than 500 nucleotide sequences that were highly shared and had low generation probability. In a later analysis, a clonal expansion index for each public chain was calculated from normalized within-repertoire ranks of inferred template counts. Generation probabilities in a later analysis came from a VDJ recombination model fitted to out-of-frame rearrangements, and those results were checked against IGoR. In a later analysis, hypergeometric tests were used to score TCR-TCR, TCR-HLA and TCR-CMV co-occurrence, with a repertoire-size bias correction applied to TCR pairs. To estimate false discovery rates, a later analysis permuted the HLA or CMV assignments 20 times. A later analysis grouped co-occurring TCRs with DBSCAN, adding TCRdist sequence similarity when clustering within HLA-allele-positive subsets. For co-occurrence clustering, repertoires with fewer than 30,000 or more than 120,000 public chains were excluded, along with five repertoires with anomalous nucleotide sharing. Here the immuneACCESS table is served through TCRdb, limited to in-frame sequences with V and J called. Missing clones are a known gap in these copies; in checked studies unresolved V genes cover under half, and the rest lacks a known reason. V and J calls and clone size are given by that table; D and trimming were obtained from the DNA. In this sample the table shows roughly 100,000 clones, around 85% of which occur a single time. Roughly 3.9% of the sample belongs to the ten largest clones.

The cohort was made up of roughly 670 healthy bone marrow donors. Cohort members were all nominally healthy when sampled, although unrecorded immune exposures were likely present. The donor was CMV seronegative and belonged to the group of roughly 330 seronegative cohort members. Each donor provided a peripheral blood sample, and peripheral blood mononuclear cells were used for TCR beta sequencing. Genomic DNA extraction from the blood cell samples was performed with the Qiagen DNeasy Blood Extraction Kit. The CDR3 has 15 amino acids, counting the end cysteine and phenylalanine. CDR3 DNA only is kept here, 45 bases in frame from base 1. Trimming accounts for 5 bases at V and 8 bases at J, while the number of junction bases matched to no gene is 8. From the germline V gene (reference sequence), CDR1 is LNHDA and CDR2 is SQIVND.

The source of this sequence is a man in his sixties in good health and CMV-seronegative. Sequencing was done on a sample of PBMCs. In this chain, TRBV19 is recombined with TRBJ2-1, with 11 bases matching TRBD2. The CDR3 amino acid sequence is: CASSVPGLADDEQFF. The DNA sequence follows: TGTGCCAGTAGTGTCCCGGGACTAGCGGACGATGAGCAGTTCTTC.